A selection of T cell receptor beta chains follows, all from one sample in a study of shared T cell receptors in the human thymus. Sequenced by immunoSEQ multiplex PCR; TCRdb stores in-frame clones only, minus some. The profile shows hundreds of thousands of clones, around 87% of them singletons. Separately, the same data were catalogued under a study of human thymus T cells.

Material: thymocytes. These receptor sequences come from a boy less than two years old with a congenital heart defect. Each CDR3 is given with its conserved first and last residue. Size tells how often a clone was seen (once, few, many) or the class of an expanded clone, and some rows leave it out.

CDR3 protein | J gene | V gene | clone size
CASSLGRNTEAFF | TRBJ1-1 | TRBV7-9 | -
CASSGQEDYGYTF | TRBJ1-2 | TRBV27 | -
CATSRAPTREGSYNEQFF | TRBJ2-1 | TRBV15 | -
CASSPAGGQPQHF | TRBJ1-5 | TRBV5-1 | -
CAITPDRESYEQYF | TRBJ2-7 | TRBV10-3 | -
CASSGQGRLGKLFF | TRBJ1-4 | TRBV2 | -
CASSLQGAFTDTQYF | TRBJ2-3 | TRBV27 | -
CASSRQDAHNEQFF | TRBJ2-1 | TRBV19 | -
CASSNVRGYMSEAFF | TRBJ1-1 | TRBV11-2 | -
CASSFPIRAAGNTIYF | TRBJ1-3 | TRBV28 | -
CASSPRDSINIQYF | TRBJ2-4 | TRBV7-6 | -
CASSPRGTSGSNEQFF | TRBJ2-1 | TRBV7-8 | -
CASSRDRGFWEQYF | TRBJ2-7 | TRBV27 | -
CASSQGAHYEQYF | TRBJ2-7 | TRBV5-1 | once
CASSLAGLAGGHHEQYF | TRBJ2-7 | TRBV28 | -
CASAKANEKLFF | TRBJ1-4 | TRBV28 | -
CATSRDPGDNEQFF | TRBJ2-1 | TRBV15 | -
CASSRLAGGHYGYTF | TRBJ1-2 | TRBV28 | -
CASSLAGSANTGELFF | TRBJ2-2 | TRBV5-8 | -
CASSINGERGVLSYEQYF | TRBJ2-7 | TRBV19 | -
CASSLSGGARETQYF | TRBJ2-5 | TRBV7-8 | -
CASSKKDRLIWQPQHF | TRBJ1-5 | TRBV19 | few
CASIRDSGSTDTQYF | TRBJ2-3 | TRBV7-9 | once
CASSPRGVNTEAFF | TRBJ1-1 | TRBV5-5 | -
CASSLGDQPQHF | TRBJ1-5 | TRBV7-9 | -
CASGSLQREEYEQYF | TRBJ2-7 | TRBV6-5 | once
CASSVPGTGNSGNTIYF | TRBJ1-3 | TRBV7-9 | few
CASSSDGGPGNEQFF | TRBJ2-1 | TRBV7-7 | -
CASSLGAFGNQPQHF | TRBJ1-5 | TRBV7-2 | -
CASSHLRHEGYF | TRBJ2-5 | TRBV6-6 | -
CASSPGGWASSYNEQFF | TRBJ2-1 | TRBV7-2 | -
CARETGEGPMVKNCCFF | TRBJ1-4 | TRBV10-1 | -